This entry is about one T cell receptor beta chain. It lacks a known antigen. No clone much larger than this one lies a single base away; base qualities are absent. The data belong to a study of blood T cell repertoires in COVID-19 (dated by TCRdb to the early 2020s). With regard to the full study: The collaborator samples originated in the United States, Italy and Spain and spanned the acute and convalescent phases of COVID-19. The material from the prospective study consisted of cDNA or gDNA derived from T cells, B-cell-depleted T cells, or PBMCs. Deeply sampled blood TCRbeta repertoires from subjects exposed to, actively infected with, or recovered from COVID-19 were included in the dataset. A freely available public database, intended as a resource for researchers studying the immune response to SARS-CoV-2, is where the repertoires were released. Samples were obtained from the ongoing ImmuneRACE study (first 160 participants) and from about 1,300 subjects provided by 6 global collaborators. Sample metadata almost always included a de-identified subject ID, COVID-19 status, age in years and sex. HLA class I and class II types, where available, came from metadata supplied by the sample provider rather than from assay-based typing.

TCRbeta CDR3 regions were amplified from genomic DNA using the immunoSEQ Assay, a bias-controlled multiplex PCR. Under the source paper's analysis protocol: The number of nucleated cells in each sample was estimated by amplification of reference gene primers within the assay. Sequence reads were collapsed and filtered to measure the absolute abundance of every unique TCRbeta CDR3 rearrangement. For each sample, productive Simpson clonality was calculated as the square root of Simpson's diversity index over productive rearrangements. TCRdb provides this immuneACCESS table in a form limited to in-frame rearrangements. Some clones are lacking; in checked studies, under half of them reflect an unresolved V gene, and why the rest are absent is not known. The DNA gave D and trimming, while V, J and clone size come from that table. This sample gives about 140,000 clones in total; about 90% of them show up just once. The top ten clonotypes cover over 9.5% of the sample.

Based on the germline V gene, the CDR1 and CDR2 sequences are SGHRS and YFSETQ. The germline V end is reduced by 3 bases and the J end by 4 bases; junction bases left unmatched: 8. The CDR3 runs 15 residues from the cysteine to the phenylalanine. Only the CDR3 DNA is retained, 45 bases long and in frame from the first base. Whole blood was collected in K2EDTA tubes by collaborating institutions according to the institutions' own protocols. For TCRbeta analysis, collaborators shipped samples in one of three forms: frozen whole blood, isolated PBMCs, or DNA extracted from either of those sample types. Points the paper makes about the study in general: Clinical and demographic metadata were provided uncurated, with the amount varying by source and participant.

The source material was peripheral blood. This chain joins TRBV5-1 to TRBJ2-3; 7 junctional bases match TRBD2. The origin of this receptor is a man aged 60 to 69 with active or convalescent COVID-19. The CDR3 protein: CASSSGLVRADTQYF. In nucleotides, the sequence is TGCGCCAGCAGCTCAGGACTAGTTAGGGCAGATACGCAGTATTTT. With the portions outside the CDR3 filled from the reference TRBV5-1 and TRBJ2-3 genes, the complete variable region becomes KAGVTQTPRYLIKTRGQQVTLSCSPISGHRSVSWYQQTPGQGLQFLFEYFSETQRNKGNFPGRFSGRQFSNSRSEMNVSTLELGDSALYLCASSSGLVRADTQYFGPGTRLTVL.